The 4 T cell receptor beta chains below all came from one sample that was sequenced in a study of identical twins. TCRdb passed the 5' RACE reads through MiXCR, listing each CDR3 protein once. The sample records around 470,000 distinct CDR3 sequences, about 14% being singletons. This sample also appeared in a second study, on yellow fever vaccine responses in identical twins.

The source material was CD4+ T cells sorted from blood. These receptors all stem from a young woman in good health.

The CDR3 reads CASSLDVMGSYNEQFF. The CDR3 bases are TGTGCCAGCAGCTTAGATGTCATGGGCTCCTACAATGAGCAGTTCTTC. The gene calls are TRBV7-8 and TRBJ2-1; D ambiguous. CDR3 size: 16 residues. Trimming shortened V by 1 base and J by 0 bases, and 10 bases separated the two germline ends. From germline, CDR1 is SGHVS and CDR2 FQNEAQ.

Notes on this clonotype: A much larger clone lies a single base off, so this may be a read error. V and J are TRBV10-3 and TRBJ2-3; TRBD2 agrees at 7 bases. Trimming at V came to 8 bases and at J to 1 base, leaving 6 bases not matched to a gene. The CDR3 spans 14 residues. In germline, CDR1 is ENHRY, CDR2 SYGVKD. Here the CDR3 DNA reads TGTGCCATCGACGGGGGGATGGGCACAGATACGCAGTATTTT. This encodes CAIDGGMGTDTQYF.

V and J are TRBV28 and TRBJ2-5, with a weak D call TRBD1 (6 bases). Per the germline V gene, CDR1 is MDHEN and CDR2 is SYDVKM. The CDR3 extends over 15 amino acids. Trimming pared 6 bases from V and 0 bases from J, leaving 14 bases between. CDR3 loop: CASSGRDTYQETQYF. The CDR3 DNA reads TGTGCCAGCAGCGGCCGGGACACTTACCAAGAGACCCAGTACTTC. The variable domain in full, with the rest retrieved from reference TRBV28 and TRBJ2-5, is DVKVTQSSRYLVKRTGEKVFLECVQDMDHENMFWYRQDPGLGLRLIYFSYDVKMKEKGDIPEGYSVSREKKERFSLILESASTNQTSMYLCASSGRDTYQETQYFGPGTRLLVL.

This clonotype was observed a few times. This chain uses TRBV10-3 with TRBJ2-7; tentatively, D is TRBD1 or TRBD2 (5 bases each). Deletions cut 10 bases from V and 7 bases from J, with 23 bases between. Looked up from germline, CDR1 is ENHRY and CDR2 is SYGVKD. The CDR3 length is 14 residues. For the CDR3, the DNA is TGTGCCACATCCCCCCGAGGCTCGAGGGGAGAGCAGTACTTC. Protein sequence: CATSPRGSRGEQYF.